The sequence of this T cell receptor (beta chain) was determined in a study of T-cell reconstitution after alpha-beta-depleted transplantation in children. Study-level findings and limits: Expanded graft clones numbering several hundred reportedly gave rise to alpha-beta T cells about two months after transplant. Some patients showed high day-60 TCRbeta diversity, which derived from surviving recipient T cells and thymic progenitors. Fresh T-cell production supplied most of the T-cell counts and diversity seen one year after transplant.

The table lists this clonotype with many counts. Its antigen is as yet unknown. Unique molecular identifiers were built into the TCRbeta library. TCRdb processed the PCR reads anew with MiXCR; each CDR3 protein has one entry. Of 250,000 to 300,000 distinct CDR3 sequences listed, 9.5% to 13% are singletons. This sample comprised peripheral blood, obtained 180 days after TCRalphabeta/CD19-depleted stem cell transplant. The sequence was obtained from a male patient between 2 and 10 years old who had a stem cell transplant for chronic granulomatous disease, so the T cells may come from the graft donor.

The CDR3 DNA follows: TGCGCCAGCAGCAACGCCGGACAGGGGGCAGGGTGGCAGTTCTTC. Translated, it gives CASSNAGQGAGWQFF. The chain links TRBV5-1 to TRBJ2-1, with 11 bases matching TRBD1. CDR3 length: 15 residues. CDR1 and CDR2 (germline): SGHRS, YFSETQ. Unmatched junction bases numbered 12, after V lost 4 bases and J lost 12 bases.